One sample yielded the 13 T cell receptor beta chains listed below, sequenced in a study of identifying expanded T cells in peripheral blood (dated by TCRdb to between 2018 and 2021). The receptor library was made with the immunoSEQ multiplex PCR assay. In its TCRdb copy, this immuneACCESS table keeps in-frame sequences only and misses some clones. Where compared with another copy, unresolved V genes explain less than half of these, and the others have no known cause. Across this sample there are approximately 86,000 clones, with approximately 85% seen only once. The top ten clones comprise roughly 4.4% of the sample. The sample was blood. The receptors here all came from a person aged 18-70 years in good health.

This clone has just one count. The chain employs TRBV19 and TRBJ1-1; TRBD1 is a possible D gene (6 bases). V lost 9 bases to trimming and J lost 3 bases, with 29 bases between them. Looked up from germline, CDR1 is LNHDA and CDR2 is SQIVND (reference sequence). This CDR3 is 18 amino acids long. The CDR3 sequence is CASLNLAQGGIGDTEAFF. The CDR3 DNA reads TGTGCCAGCCTCAACCTCGCACAGGGAGGCATTGGAGACACTGAAGCTTTCTTT. Combining the CDR3 with reference TRBV19 and TRBJ1-1 gives the whole variable domain DGGITQSPKYLFRKEGQNVTLSCEQNLNHDAMYWYRQDPGQGLRLIYYSQIVNDFQKGDIAEGYSVSREKKESFPLTVTSAQKNPTAFYLCASLNLAQGGIGDTEAFFGQGTRLTVV.

The chain couples TRBV7-3 to TRBJ2-7; 10 bases are a match to TRBD1. V dropped 5 bases and J dropped 6; count of bases not matched to a gene: 4. The CDR3 runs to 13 residues. Germline loops: CDR1 SGHTA, CDR2 FQGTGA. The CDR3: CASSPRDRGEQYF. CDR3 sequence (DNA): TGTGCCAGCAGCCCCCGGGACAGGGGCGAGCAGTACTTC.

The chain carries TRBV5-1 and TRBJ1-3; no definite D call. The length of the CDR3 is 13 residues. Germline V CDR1 and CDR2: SGHRS, YFSETQ. Trimming took 4 bases from V and 0 from J, leaving 5 bases between them. The DNA of the CDR3 is TGCGCCAGCAGCCCACCCTCTGGAAACACCATATATTTT. Translated: CASSPPSGNTIYF. Looking up the rest from reference TRBV5-1 and TRBJ1-3 gives the full variable domain: KAGVTQTPRYLIKTRGQQVTLSCSPISGHRSVSWYQQTPGQGLQFLFEYFSETQRNKGNFPGRFSGRQFSNSRSEMNVSTLELGDSALYLCASSPPSGNTIYFGEGSWLTVV.

This rearrangement joins TRBV19 to TRBJ2-2; TRBD2 matches at 8 bases. V gave up 3 bases and J gave up 7 bases; unmatched junction bases: 7. Germline CDR1 and CDR2: LNHDA and SQIVND (reference sequence). This CDR3 comprises 15 residues. The CDR3 protein is CASSIQRGRNGELFF. Written as DNA, the CDR3 is TGTGCCAGTAGTATCCAGCGGGGGAGGAACGGGGAGCTGTTTTTT.

The chain carries TRBV11-2 and TRBJ2-7, with TRBD1 matching over 11 bases. J lost 7 bases, V lost 5 bases, and 10 bases had no gene match. The CDR3 has 15 residues. Germline V gives CDR1 SGHAT, CDR2 FQNNGV. The CDR3 loop reads CASSPSGQGAEEQYF. CDR3 nucleotide sequence: TGTGCCAGCAGCCCCAGTGGACAGGGGGCGGAAGAGCAGTACTTC. Full variable domain (rest looked up from reference TRBV11-2 and TRBJ2-7): EAGVAQSPRYKIIEKRQSVAFWCNPISGHATLYWYQQILGQGPKLLIQFQNNGVVDDSQLPKDRFSAERLKGVDSTLKIQPAKLEDSAVYLCASSPSGQGAEEQYFGPGTRLTVT.

The chain carries TRBV25-1 and TRBJ2-2; TRBD2 aligns across 10 bases. This CDR3 has 14 amino acids. The V gene end was trimmed by 4 bases and the J gene end by 6 bases; junction bases not matched to a gene: 2. Germline assignment: CDR1 MGHDK and CDR2 SYGVNS. CDR3 sequence reads: CASSVSGGAGELFF. In DNA, the CDR3 is TGTGCCAGCAGTGTCAGCGGGGGGGCCGGGGAGCTGTTTTTT.

The chain links TRBV30 to TRBJ1-4; 9 bases align to TRBD1. The J segment lost 7 bases and the V segment lost 2 bases, leaving 11 bases of the junction unmatched. The CDR3 is made up of 16 amino acids. CDR1 is GTSNPN, CDR2 SVGIG, per germline (reference sequence). CDR3 sequence reads: CAWSRIGDRGFEKLFF. In nucleotides, the CDR3 is TGTGCCTGGAGTCGAATAGGCGACAGGGGGTTTGAAAAACTGTTTTTT.

The V call is TRBV6-6, the J call TRBJ1-4, with 9 bases aligning to TRBD1. The germline V gene has CDR1 MNHNY and CDR2 SVGAGI (reference sequence). J lost 4 bases, V lost 0 bases, and 0 bases had no gene match. The CDR3 totals 15 residues. The CDR3 DNA is TGTGCCAGCAGTTACTCGGGACAGGGTAATGAAAAACTGTTTTTT. Its translation is CASSYSGQGNEKLFF.

The rearrangement uses TRBV6-1 and TRBJ1-5; 11 nucleotides line up with TRBD1. The trim removed 4 bases at V and 8 bases at J, leaving 4 bases unmatched. This CDR3 spans 14 amino acids. Germline CDR1 is MNHNS and CDR2 is SASEGT. In DNA form, the CDR3 reads TGTGCCAGCAGTGGGGACAGGGGGTGGGAGCCCCAGCATTTT. Amino acids: CASSGDRGWEPQHF.

This chain links TRBV9 with TRBJ1-5; D is unresolved. The V end was cut by 2 bases, the J end by 6 bases, with 9 bases between. Germline loops: CDR1 SGDLS, CDR2 YYNGEE. The CDR3 is made up of 13 amino acids. CDR3 nucleotide sequence: TGTGCCAGCAGCGTGGACTTGGGTCAGCCCCAGCATTTT. This codes for CASSVDLGQPQHF.

Here the CDR3 DNA reads TGCGCCAGCAGCCAGACCTCCACCCCTAACTATGGCTACACCTTC. It yields the protein CASSQTSTPNYGYTF. This chain joins TRBV4-1 and TRBJ1-2; D uncertain. This CDR3 is built from 15 residues. The V and J ends lost 3 bases and 0 bases respectively, with 11 bases between them. Germline-derived CDR1 and CDR2 are MGHRA and YSYEKL.

The chain combines TRBV14 with TRBJ1-6; D gene unclear. The length of the CDR3 is 15 residues. Germline V gene data show CDR1 as SGHDN and CDR2 as FVKESK. With 0 bases removed from V and 3 bases from J, the gap between germline ends came to 6 bases. CDR3 DNA sequence: TGTGCCAGCAGCCAAGAAAGATTCTATAATTCACCCCTCCACTTT. As protein: CASSQERFYNSPLHF.

This sequence joins TRBV7-9 and TRBJ2-3; D gene ambiguous. The CDR3 runs to 12 residues. Germline V lookup: CDR1 SEHNR, CDR2 FQNEAQ (reference sequence). V lost 3 bases, J lost 5 bases, and 6 bases lay in between. DNA for the CDR3: TGTGCCAGCAGCTTTACGGGAGATACGCAGTATTTT. This gives the protein CASSFTGDTQYF.